This passage covers 22 T cell receptor beta chains from one sample sequenced in a study of T cell responses to AZD1222 COVID-19 vaccine. The table came from immunoSEQ multiplex PCR; TCRdb's copy has only in-frame clones and leaves some out. The sample records 130,000 to 150,000 clones, 90% to 95% being singletons. The source was peripheral blood, collected on day 0 of MenACWY control vaccination. The receptors were sampled from an adult in good health.

The chain carries TRBV5-6 and TRBJ2-7; TRBD2 is a possible D gene (6 bases). The CDR3 spans 12 residues. Trimming left V 1 base short and J 12 bases short, with 14 bases between. CDR1 is SGHDT and CDR2 is YYEEEE in the germline V gene. DNA of the CDR3: TGTGCCAGCAGCTTGTGGGGGGAATCGGGGTACTTC. Protein: CASSLWGESGYF.

The V call is TRBV19, the J call TRBJ2-1, with 8 bases identical to TRBD1. The germline CDR1 and CDR2 sequences are LNHDA and SQIVND (reference sequence). This CDR3 has 17 residues. Germline trimming cut 4 bases from V and 10 bases from J; bases unmatched to any gene: 18. Here the CDR3 reads CASSTILQGDSGGEQFF. The CDR3, as DNA: TGTGCCAGTAGTACCATTTTACAGGGGGATAGCGGAGGGGAGCAGTTCTTC. Complete variable domain (other parts from reference TRBV19 and TRBJ2-1): DGGITQSPKYLFRKEGQNVTLSCEQNLNHDAMYWYRQDPGQGLRLIYYSQIVNDFQKGDIAEGYSVSREKKESFPLTVTSAQKNPTAFYLCASSTILQGDSGGEQFFGPGTRLTVL.

The chain employs TRBV6-5 and TRBJ2-7; maybe TRBD1 (6 bases). The ends were cut back, 5 bases at V and 4 bases at J, with 15 bases in the middle. CDR1 MNHEY and CDR2 SVGAGI come from the germline V gene. The CDR3 runs 14 residues. The CDR3 loop is CASSTPGHKYEQYF. DNA of the CDR3: TGTGCCAGCAGTACCCCGGGACACAAGTACGAGCAGTACTTC.

This clone was seen repeatedly, ten times or more. V and J are TRBV7-9 and TRBJ2-7; D gene uncertain. Germline lookup yields CDR1 SEHNR and CDR2 FQNEAQ (reference sequence). V was trimmed by 5 bases and J by 4 bases, leaving 9 bases between them. The CDR3 sequence is 12 residues long. The CDR3 is CASSPSLYEQYF. As DNA, the CDR3 is TGTGCCAGCAGCCCAAGCCTATACGAGCAGTACTTC.

The V and J genes are TRBV30 and TRBJ2-7; D possibly corresponds to TRBD1 (5 bases). Deletions cut 3 bases from V and 5 bases from J, with 11 bases between. This CDR3 contains 12 residues. Germline lookup yields CDR1 GTSNPN and CDR2 SVGIG (reference sequence). The DNA for the CDR3 is TGTGCCTGGAGACCGCAGGGCCACGAGCAGTACTTC. Its protein is CAWRPQGHEQYF.

The chain joins TRBV12-3 or TRBV12-4 to TRBJ1-1; no firm D call. Trimming left V 1 base short and J 2 bases short, with 2 bases between. CDR3 length: 12 residues. The CDR3 nucleotides read TGTGCCAGCAGTTTAGGAAACACTGAAGCTTTCTTT. This sequence encodes CASSLGNTEAFF.

V usage is TRBV2 and J usage is TRBJ2-1; 7 bases match TRBD2. The CDR3 sequence is 15 residues long. The V gene's germline CDR1 is SNHLY and CDR2 FYNNEI. V dropped 4 bases and J dropped 5; count of bases not matched to a gene: 8. This CDR3 reads CASSGGSSGHNEQFF. The DNA of the CDR3 is TGTGCCAGCAGTGGGGGGTCTAGCGGTCACAATGAGCAGTTCTTC. Looking up the rest from reference TRBV2 and TRBJ2-1 gives the full variable domain: EPEVTQTPSHQVTQMGQEVILRCVPISNHLYFYWYRQILGQKVEFLVSFYNNEISEKSEIFDDQFSVERPDGSNFTLKIRSTKLEDSAMYFCASSGGSSGHNEQFFGPGTRLTVL.

The chain is built from TRBV10-3 and TRBJ2-1; no reliable D call. There are 12 residues in the CDR3. V shed 0 bases and J shed 9 bases, with 6 bases lying between them. CDR1 and CDR2 (germline): ENHRY, SYGVKD. CDR3 in amino acids: CAISESELEQFF. The CDR3 nucleotides read TGTGCCATCAGTGAGTCGGAACTTGAGCAGTTCTTC.

The chain couples TRBV24-1 to TRBJ1-1; D possibly corresponds to TRBD1 (5 bases). The V end was cut by 5 bases, the J end by 2 bases, with 8 bases between. This CDR3 comprises 13 residues. The V gene's germline CDR1 is KGHDR and CDR2 SFDVKD. The chain's CDR3 is CATSGGENTEAFF. In nucleotides, the CDR3 is TGTGCCACCAGTGGAGGGGAAAACACTGAAGCTTTCTTT.

The rearrangement uses TRBV27 and TRBJ2-1, with 7 positions matching TRBD1. Losses at the gene ends were 4 bases for V and 6 bases for J; bases not matched to a gene: 3. The CDR3 totals 13 residues. Germline loops: CDR1 MNHEY, CDR2 SMNVEV (reference sequence). CDR3 region: CASSSRTGNEQFF. The CDR3 DNA sequence: TGTGCCAGCAGTTCCCGGACAGGCAATGAGCAGTTCTTC.

This clone was counted between two and nine times. The rearrangement joins TRBV9 to TRBJ1-5; TRBD1 matches 9 bases. The CDR3 has 15 amino acids. CDR1 and CDR2 from the germline V gene are SGDLS and YYNGEE. V shed 3 bases, J shed 4 bases, and the junction held 5 bases outside the gene matches. In DNA form, the CDR3 reads TGTGCCAGCAGCGAGACAGGGGGAGATAATCAGCCCCAGCATTTT. This encodes CASSETGGDNQPQHF.

The chain is built from TRBV29-1 and TRBJ2-1; D may be TRBD1 or TRBD2 (5 bases each). Germline V gene sequence: CDR1 SQVTM, CDR2 ANQGSEA. V lost 0 bases and J 9 bases, leaving 12 bases between the germline ends. The CDR3 has 13 amino acids. DNA for the CDR3: TGCAGCGTTGAAGATCGGGTGGGGGTTGAGCAGTTCTTC. It translates to CSVEDRVGVEQFF.

The chain couples TRBV30 to TRBJ2-6; no clear D gene. The CDR3 has 14 amino acids. Looked up from germline, CDR1 is GTSNPN and CDR2 is SVGIG (reference sequence). Trimming removed 3 bases from V and 4 bases from J, with 10 bases in between. The CDR3 nucleotides read TGTGCCTGGAGCAAAGGCTCGGGGGCCAACGTCCTGACTTTC. It specifies CAWSKGSGANVLTF.

As for this clone: A read error may account for a junction end that differs from germline. The V gene is TRBV7-3, the J gene TRBJ2-2; a weak D match, TRBD2 (5 bases). CDR3 size: 18 residues. The V gene's germline CDR1 is SGHTA and CDR2 FQGTGA. CDR3 coding DNA: TGTGCCAGCAGCTTAATCCCTACTTCAGCGGTGGAACACCGGGGAGCTGTTTTT. Protein sequence: CASSLIPTSAVEHRGAVF.

Of note for this clone: Different DNA sequences within this sample yield the same CDR3. The DNA for the CDR3 is TGTGCCAGCAGTTTATCACGGGGAGGGAACTATGGCTACACCTTC. This encodes CASSLSRGGNYGYTF. The J gene is TRBJ1-2, the V gene TRBV27; D not resolved. Trimming pared 0 bases from V and 2 bases from J, leaving 10 bases between. Germline CDR1 and CDR2: MNHEY and SMNVEV (reference sequence). This CDR3 has 15 residues.

The chain is built from TRBV19 and TRBJ1-2, with TRBD1 matching over 12 bases. The CDR3 is made up of 15 amino acids. The V and J ends lost 3 bases and 4 bases, in that order; junction bases with no gene match: 3. Germline-derived CDR1 and CDR2 are LNHDA and SQIVND (reference sequence). The CDR3 loop is CASSMGQGATYGYTF. DNA of the CDR3: TGTGCCAGTAGTATGGGACAGGGGGCGACCTATGGCTACACCTTC.

The V gene is TRBV7-9, the J gene TRBJ2-5, with 10 positions matching TRBD2. Trimming cost V 5 bases and J 3 bases; bases outside gene matches: 9. CDR1 is SEHNR and CDR2 is FQNEAQ in the germline V gene (reference sequence). This CDR3 is built from 16 residues. The CDR3 DNA is TGTGCCAGCAGCCCCCGCGCTAGCGGGAGCAAAGAGACCCAGTACTTC. Translated: CASSPRASGSKETQYF.

This chain links TRBV4-1 with TRBJ1-1, with D hard to call. Trimming removed 1 base at V and 8 bases at J, with 11 bases between. Germline V gene data show CDR1 as MGHRA and CDR2 as YSYEKL. This CDR3 is built from 13 residues. The CDR3 coding sequence is TGCGCCAGCAGCCAAGGGGATAAGGCGGAAGCTTTCTTT. Residues: CASSQGDKAEAFF.

This clone has a single count. The rearrangement links TRBV3-1 (or the pseudogene TRBV3-2) to TRBJ1-5, with no clear D. Per germline, CDR1 LGHDT and CDR2 YNNKEL (reference sequence). V lost 4 bases, J lost 2 bases, and 9 bases lay in between. The CDR3 is 14 amino acids. CDR3 DNA: TGTGCCAGCAGCCTCCAGGTTGGCAATCAGCCCCAGCATTTT. Its translation: CASSLQVGNQPQHF.

The rearrangement links TRBV27 to TRBJ2-5, with D unresolved. CDR1 MNHEY and CDR2 SMNVEV come from the germline V gene (reference sequence). CDR3 length: 14 residues. V gave up 4 bases and J gave up 5 bases, with 14 bases separating them. The CDR3 sequence is CASSSPGRRETQYF. CDR3 coding DNA: TGTGCCAGCAGTTCCCCAGGCCGGCGGGAGACCCAGTACTTC.

This chain connects TRBV5-1 to TRBJ2-3; the D gene is possibly TRBD2 (6 bases). Trimming shortened V by 5 bases and J by 2 bases, and 15 bases separated the two germline ends. Germline V gene data show CDR1 as SGHRS and CDR2 as YFSETQ. The CDR3 consists of 15 residues. CDR3 protein: CASSPGGSYTDTQYF. DNA of the CDR3: TGCGCCAGCAGTCCCGGGGGATCGTACACAGATACGCAGTATTTT.

The count of this clone is one. The gene calls are TRBV2 and TRBJ1-1, with TRBD1 matching over 7 bases. The CDR3 loop spans 14 amino acids. The V and J ends lost 3 bases and 5 bases, in that order; junction bases with no gene match: 6. Germline lookup yields CDR1 SNHLY and CDR2 FYNNEI. CDR3 nucleotide sequence: TGTGCCAGCAGTGACGACAGGGAGGGTACTGAAGCTTTCTTT. As protein: CASSDDREGTEAFF.